This T cell receptor beta chain originates from a study of blood T cell repertoires in COVID-19. Study-wide context: The cDNA or gDNA used as material had been derived from T cells, B-cell-depleted T cells, or PBMCs.

CDR1 is MNHEY and CDR2 is SVGAGI in the germline V gene. Trimming shortened V by 6 bases and J by 5 bases, and 13 bases separated the two germline ends. The CDR3 covers 14 residues. Sequenced by immunoSEQ multiplex PCR; TCRdb stores in-frame clones only, minus some. The table has about 340,000 clones, 80% to 90% seen once; the top ten hold just under 3%. Specimen: peripheral blood. The V and J genes are TRBV6-5 and TRBJ1-4; no clear D. The clonotype originates from a man aged 30 to 39 with active or convalescent COVID-19. The CDR3, as DNA: TGTGCCAGCAGGAGAGCTGGAGTCAATGAAAAACTGTTTTTT. Translation gives CASRRAGVNEKLFF.